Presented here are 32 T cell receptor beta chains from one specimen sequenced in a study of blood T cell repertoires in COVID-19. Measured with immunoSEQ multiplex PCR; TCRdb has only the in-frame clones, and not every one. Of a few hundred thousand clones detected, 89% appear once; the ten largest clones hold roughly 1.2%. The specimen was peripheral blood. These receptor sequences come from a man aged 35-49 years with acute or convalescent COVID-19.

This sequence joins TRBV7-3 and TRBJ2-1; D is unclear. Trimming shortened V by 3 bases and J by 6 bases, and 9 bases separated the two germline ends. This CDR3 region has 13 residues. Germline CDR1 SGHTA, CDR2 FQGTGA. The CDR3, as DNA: TGTGCCAGCAGCTTGGGTCCGGGCAATGAGCAGTTCTTC. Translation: CASSLGPGNEQFF.

Here the CDR3 DNA reads TGTGCCAGCAGTCTCGGACTAGAGGTAAACATTCAGTACTTC. This encodes CASSLGLEVNIQYF. V usage is TRBV6-6 and J usage is TRBJ2-4; 7 bases map to TRBD2. The V and J ends lost 5 bases and 6 bases, in that order; junction bases with no gene match: 7. The CDR3 extends over 14 amino acids. CDR1 and CDR2 (germline): MNHNY, SVGAGI (reference sequence).

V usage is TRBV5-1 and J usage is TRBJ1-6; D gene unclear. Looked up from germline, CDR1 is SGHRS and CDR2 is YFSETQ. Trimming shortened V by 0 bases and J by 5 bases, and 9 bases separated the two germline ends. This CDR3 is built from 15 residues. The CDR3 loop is CASSLGTGNNSPLHF. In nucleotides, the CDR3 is TGCGCCAGCAGCTTGGGGACCGGGAATAATTCACCCCTCCACTTT.

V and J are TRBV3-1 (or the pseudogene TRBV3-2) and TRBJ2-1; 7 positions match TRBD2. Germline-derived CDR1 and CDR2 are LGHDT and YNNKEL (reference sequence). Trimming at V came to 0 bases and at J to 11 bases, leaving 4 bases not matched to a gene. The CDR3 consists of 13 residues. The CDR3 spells CASSQELGTKQFF. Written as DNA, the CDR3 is TGTGCCAGCAGCCAAGAACTGGGGACTAAGCAGTTCTTC.

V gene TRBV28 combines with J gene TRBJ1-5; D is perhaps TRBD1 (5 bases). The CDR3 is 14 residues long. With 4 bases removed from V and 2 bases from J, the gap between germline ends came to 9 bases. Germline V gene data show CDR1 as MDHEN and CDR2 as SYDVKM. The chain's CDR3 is CASSSGRGNQPQHF. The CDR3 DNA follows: TGTGCCAGCAGTTCAGGGCGCGGCAATCAGCCCCAGCATTTT.

CDR3 sequence reads: CASSPEVFSYEQYF. CDR3 bases: TGCGCCAGCAGCCCGGAGGTTTTTTCCTACGAGCAGTACTTC. The chain joins TRBV5-1 to TRBJ2-7, with a weak D call TRBD2 (5 bases). The V and J ends lost 4 bases and 1 base respectively, with 12 bases between them. The CDR3 loop spans 14 amino acids. CDR1 SGHRS and CDR2 YFSETQ come from the germline V gene.

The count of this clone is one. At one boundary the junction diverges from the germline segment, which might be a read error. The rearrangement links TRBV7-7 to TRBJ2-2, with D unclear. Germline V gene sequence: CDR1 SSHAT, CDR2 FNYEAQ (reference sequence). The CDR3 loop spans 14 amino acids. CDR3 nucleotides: TGTGCTAGCAGCTTAGCTGGCAACACCGGGGAGCTGTTTTTT. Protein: CASSLAGNTGELFF.

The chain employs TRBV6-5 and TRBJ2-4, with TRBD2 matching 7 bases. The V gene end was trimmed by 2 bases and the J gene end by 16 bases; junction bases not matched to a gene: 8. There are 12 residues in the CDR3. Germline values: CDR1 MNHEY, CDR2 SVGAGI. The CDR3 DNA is TGTGCCAGCAGTTACGGGGCGGGGGTGCTCTACTTC. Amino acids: CASSYGAGVLYF.

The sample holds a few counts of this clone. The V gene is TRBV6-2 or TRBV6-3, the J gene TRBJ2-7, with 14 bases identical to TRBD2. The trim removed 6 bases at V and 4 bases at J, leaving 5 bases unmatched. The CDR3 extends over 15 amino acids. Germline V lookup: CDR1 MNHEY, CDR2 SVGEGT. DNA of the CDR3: TGTGCCAGCAGCCCCGGACTAGCGGGGGGTTACGAGCAGTACTTC. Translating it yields CASSPGLAGGYEQYF.

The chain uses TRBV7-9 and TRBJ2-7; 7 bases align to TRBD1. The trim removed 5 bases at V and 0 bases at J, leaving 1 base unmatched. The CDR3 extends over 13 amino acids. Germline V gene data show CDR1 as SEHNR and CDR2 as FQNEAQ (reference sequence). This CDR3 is CASSRTGSYEQYF. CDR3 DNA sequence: TGTGCCAGCAGCAGGACAGGCTCCTACGAGCAGTACTTC.

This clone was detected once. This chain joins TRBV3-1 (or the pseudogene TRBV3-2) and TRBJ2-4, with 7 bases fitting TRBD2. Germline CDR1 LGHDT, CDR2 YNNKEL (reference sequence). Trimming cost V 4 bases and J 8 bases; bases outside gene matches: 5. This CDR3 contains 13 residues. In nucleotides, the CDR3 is TGTGCCAGCAGCCGACTAGCTAGGGACATTCAGTACTTC. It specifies CASSRLARDIQYF.

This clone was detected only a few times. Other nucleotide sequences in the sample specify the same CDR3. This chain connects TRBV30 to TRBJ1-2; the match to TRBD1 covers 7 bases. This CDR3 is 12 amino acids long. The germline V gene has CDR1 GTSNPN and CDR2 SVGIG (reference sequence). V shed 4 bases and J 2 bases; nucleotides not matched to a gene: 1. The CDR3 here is CAWTGGNYGYTF. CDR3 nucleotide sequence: TGTGCCTGGACAGGGGGAAACTATGGCTACACCTTC. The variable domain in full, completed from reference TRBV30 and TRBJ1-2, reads SQTIHQWPATLVQPVGSPLSLECTVEGTSNPNLYWYRQAAGRGLQLLFYSVGIGQISSEVPQNLSASRPQDRQFILSSKKLLLSDSGFYLCAWTGGNYGYTFGSGTRLTVV.

The CDR3 loop reads CASSFGDPTSGAANEQFF. DNA of the CDR3: TGTGCCAGCAGTTTCGGTGATCCTACTAGCGGGGCAGCTAATGAGCAGTTCTTC. The chain is built from TRBV6-2 or TRBV6-3 and TRBJ2-1; 10 bases agree with TRBD2. Germline CDR1 reads MNHEY; CDR2 reads SVGEGT. V dropped 4 bases and J dropped 7; count of bases not matched to a gene: 16. The CDR3 length is 18 residues.

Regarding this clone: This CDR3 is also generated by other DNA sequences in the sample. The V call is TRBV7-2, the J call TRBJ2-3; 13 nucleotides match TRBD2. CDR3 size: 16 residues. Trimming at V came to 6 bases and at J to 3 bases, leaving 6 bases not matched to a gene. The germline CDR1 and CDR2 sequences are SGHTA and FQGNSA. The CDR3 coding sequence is TGTGCCAGCAGTTCCCGACTAGCGGGGGGAACAGATACGCAGTATTTT. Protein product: CASSSRLAGGTDTQYF.

DNA for the CDR3: TGTGCCAGCTCACTGGGACTAGCCGGTGAGCAGTTCTTC. Translating gives CASSLGLAGEQFF. This chain uses TRBV18 with TRBJ2-1; 9 positions match TRBD2. This CDR3 region has 13 residues. Germline V gene data show CDR1 as KGHSH and CDR2 as LQKENI. V lost 4 bases and J lost 9; bases outside the gene matches: 4.

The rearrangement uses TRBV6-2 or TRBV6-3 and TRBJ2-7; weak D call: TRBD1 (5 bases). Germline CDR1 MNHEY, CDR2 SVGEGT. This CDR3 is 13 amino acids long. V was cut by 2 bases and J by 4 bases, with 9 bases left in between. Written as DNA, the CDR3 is TGTGCCAGCAGTTACCCGACAGAATACGAGCAGTACTTC. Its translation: CASSYPTEYEQYF.

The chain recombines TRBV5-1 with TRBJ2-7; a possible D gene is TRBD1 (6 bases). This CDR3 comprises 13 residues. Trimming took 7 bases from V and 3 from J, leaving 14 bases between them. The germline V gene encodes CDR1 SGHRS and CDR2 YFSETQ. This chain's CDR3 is CASCRDTYYEQYF. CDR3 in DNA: TGCGCCAGCTGCCGGGACACATACTACGAGCAGTACTTC. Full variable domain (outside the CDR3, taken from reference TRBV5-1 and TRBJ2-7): KAGVTQTPRYLIKTRGQQVTLSCSPISGHRSVSWYQQTPGQGLQFLFEYFSETQRNKGNFPGRFSGRQFSNSRSEMNVSTLELGDSALYLCASCRDTYYEQYFGPGTRLTVT.

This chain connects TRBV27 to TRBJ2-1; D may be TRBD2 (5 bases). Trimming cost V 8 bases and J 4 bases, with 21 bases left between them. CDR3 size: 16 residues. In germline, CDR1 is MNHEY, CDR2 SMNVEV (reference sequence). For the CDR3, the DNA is TGTGCCAGCTCTGATCTCTGGGAAGAGCGGTACAATGAGCAGTTCTTC. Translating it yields CASSDLWEERYNEQFF.

The CDR3 protein is CASSEATGGLGETQYF. The CDR3 DNA is TGTGCCAGCAGTGAAGCAACGGGGGGCCTCGGAGAGACCCAGTACTTC. The chain is built from TRBV2 and TRBJ2-5, with D perhaps matching TRBD2 (7 bases). With 0 bases removed from V and 4 bases from J, the gap between germline ends came to 15 bases. CDR3 length: 16 residues. Germline CDR1 SNHLY, CDR2 FYNNEI.

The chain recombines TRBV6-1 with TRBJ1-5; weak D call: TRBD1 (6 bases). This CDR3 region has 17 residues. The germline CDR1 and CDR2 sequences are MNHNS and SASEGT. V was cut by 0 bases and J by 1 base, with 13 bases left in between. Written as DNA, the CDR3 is TGTGCCAGCAGTGAAGCGCCCGGACAGCCAAGCAATCAGCCCCAGCATTTT. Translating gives CASSEAPGQPSNQPQHF.

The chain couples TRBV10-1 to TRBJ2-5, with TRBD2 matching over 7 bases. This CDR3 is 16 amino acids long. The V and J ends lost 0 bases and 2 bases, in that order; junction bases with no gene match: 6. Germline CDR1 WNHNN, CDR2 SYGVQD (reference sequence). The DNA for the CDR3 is TGCGCCAGCAGTGAGTCGGGCAGCGGGGTACAAGAGACCCAGTACTTC. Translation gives CASSESGSGVQETQYF.

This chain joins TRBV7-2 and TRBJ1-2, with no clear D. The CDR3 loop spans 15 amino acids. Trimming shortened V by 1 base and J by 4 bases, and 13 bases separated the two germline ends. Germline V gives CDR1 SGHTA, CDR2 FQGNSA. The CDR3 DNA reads TGTGCCAGCAGCTTAGTACAGCCGAGCTCCTATGGCTACACCTTC. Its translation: CASSLVQPSSYGYTF.

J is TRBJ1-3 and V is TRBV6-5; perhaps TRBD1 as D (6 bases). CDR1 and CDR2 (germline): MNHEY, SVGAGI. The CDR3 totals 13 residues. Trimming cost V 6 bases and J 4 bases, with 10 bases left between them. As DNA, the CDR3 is TGTGCCAGCAGGGGAACAGGGGGAAACACCATATATTTT. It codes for CASRGTGGNTIYF.

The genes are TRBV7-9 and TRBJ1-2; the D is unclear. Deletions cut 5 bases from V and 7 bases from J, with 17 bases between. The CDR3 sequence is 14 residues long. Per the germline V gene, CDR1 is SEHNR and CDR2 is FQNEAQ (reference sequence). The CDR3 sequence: CASSLDQPTSGYTF. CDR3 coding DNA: TGTGCCAGCAGCCTGGACCAGCCCACTAGTGGCTACACCTTC.

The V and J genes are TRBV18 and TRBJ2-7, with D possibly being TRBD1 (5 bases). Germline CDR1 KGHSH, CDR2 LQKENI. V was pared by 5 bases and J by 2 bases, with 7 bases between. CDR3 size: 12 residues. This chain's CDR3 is CASSSDTYEQYF. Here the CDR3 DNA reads TGTGCCAGCTCATCGGACACCTACGAGCAGTACTTC.

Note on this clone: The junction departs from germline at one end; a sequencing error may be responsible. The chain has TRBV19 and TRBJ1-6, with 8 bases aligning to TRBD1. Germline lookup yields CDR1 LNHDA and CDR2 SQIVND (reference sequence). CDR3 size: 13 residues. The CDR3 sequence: CACRQGAGSPLHF. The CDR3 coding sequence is TGTGCCTGTAGGCAGGGGGCAGGATCACCCCTCCACTTT.

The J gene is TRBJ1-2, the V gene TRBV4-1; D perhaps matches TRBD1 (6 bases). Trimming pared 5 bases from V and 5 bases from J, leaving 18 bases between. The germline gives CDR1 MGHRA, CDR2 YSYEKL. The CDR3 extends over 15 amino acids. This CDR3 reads CASSDPPGAVYGYTF. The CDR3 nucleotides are TGCGCCAGCAGCGATCCCCCAGGGGCGGTTTATGGCTACACCTTC.

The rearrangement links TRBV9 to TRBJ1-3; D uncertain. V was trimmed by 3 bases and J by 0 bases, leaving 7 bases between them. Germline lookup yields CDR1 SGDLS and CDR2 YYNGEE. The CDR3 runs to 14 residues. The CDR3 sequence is CASSASTSGNTIYF. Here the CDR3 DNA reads TGTGCCAGCAGCGCCAGTACCTCTGGAAACACCATATATTTT.

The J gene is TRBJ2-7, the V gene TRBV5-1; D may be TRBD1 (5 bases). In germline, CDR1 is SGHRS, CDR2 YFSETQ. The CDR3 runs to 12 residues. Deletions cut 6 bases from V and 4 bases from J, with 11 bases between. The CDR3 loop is CASKSQGYEQYF. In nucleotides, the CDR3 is TGCGCCAGCAAGTCTCAGGGTTACGAGCAGTACTTC.

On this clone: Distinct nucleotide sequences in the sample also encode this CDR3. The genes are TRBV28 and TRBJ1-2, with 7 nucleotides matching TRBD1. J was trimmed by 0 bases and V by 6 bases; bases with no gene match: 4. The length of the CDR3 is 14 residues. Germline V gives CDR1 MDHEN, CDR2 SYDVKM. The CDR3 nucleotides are TGTGCCAGCAGCTCCGGGACAGCTAACTATGGCTACACCTTC. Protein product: CASSSGTANYGYTF.

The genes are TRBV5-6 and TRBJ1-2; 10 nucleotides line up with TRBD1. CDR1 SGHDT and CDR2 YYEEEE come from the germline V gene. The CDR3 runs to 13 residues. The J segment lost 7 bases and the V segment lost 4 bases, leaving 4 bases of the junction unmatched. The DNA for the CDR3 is TGTGCCAGCAGCAAGGACAGGGGGTCTGGCTACACCTTC. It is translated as CASSKDRGSGYTF.

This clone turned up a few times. The chain's CDR3 is CASSSGNFGYGYTF. CDR3 sequence (DNA): TGTGCCAGCAGTTCCGGGAATTTCGGGTATGGCTACACCTTC. The gene calls are TRBV6-5 and TRBJ1-2, with unresolved D. V dropped 4 bases and J dropped 5 bases, with 14 bases sitting between them. This CDR3 contains 14 residues. Germline assignment: CDR1 MNHEY and CDR2 SVGAGI.